This TCR beta chain was identified during a study of shared clonotypes between healthy human individuals. The study enrolled healthy HIV-negative adults without recent acute infections or vaccinations as donors. Of note for this clone: The antigen is undetermined. The junction differs from germline at one of its ends, possibly a read error. The same CDR3 can be traced to other DNA sequences in this sample.

Evenly divided among several immunoSEQ plates was the genomic DNA of each subset. Replicate PCRs were loaded with about 300 ng DNA from unsorted PBMC, around 28,000 T cell genomes. Here immunoSEQ multiplex PCR was the method, and the copy in TCRdb shows in-frame clones only, minus some. The sample has under 600,000 clones, around 76% seen once. Notes on the study in general: Among donors, the sharing of clonotypes was expected to be influenced by sequencing depth.

This clonotype was sampled from a woman aged 40-49 years in good health. Some clones in this sample may be carry-over from other donors' samples. The sample was PBMCs.

This chain's CDR3 is CASRLTGGSSYEQYF. The CDR3 DNA follows: TGCGCCAGCAGGTTGACAGGGGGAAGCTCCTACGAGCAGTACTTC. The chain links TRBV2 to TRBJ2-7, with 9 positions matching TRBD1. CDR3 length: 15 residues. Germline loops: CDR1 SNHLY, CDR2 FYNNEI.